What follows are 20 T cell receptor beta chains derived from one specimen sequenced in a study of T-cell memory formation after mild COVID-19. TCRdb itself ran the 5' RACE reads through MiXCR, one entry per CDR3 protein. The sample holds about 470,000 distinct CDR3 sequences, roughly 25% seen once. Sequencing was performed on PBMCs or a T cell subset sorted from them (not recorded which). All receptors derive from an adult woman who had mild COVID-19 (a few samples of this study predate the infection). Cell type and time point are not known.

V and J are TRBV2 and TRBJ2-2; the match to TRBD2 covers 8 bases. CDR3 length: 15 amino acids. V was pared by 8 bases and J by 3 bases, with 8 bases of the junction left unmatched. The germline gives CDR1 SNHLY, CDR2 FYNNEI. The CDR3 coding sequence is TGTGCCAGCCAGAGGGAAGCGGGAGACACCGGGGAGCTGTTTTTT. It specifies CASQREAGDTGELFF.

V and J are TRBV7-6 and TRBJ2-5; D possibly corresponds to TRBD2 (5 bases). The V end lost 5 bases, the J end lost 9 bases, and 13 bases lay between the germline ends. The CDR3 loop spans 12 amino acids. Germline assignment: CDR1 SGHVS and CDR2 FNYEAQ. The CDR3 region has the DNA TGTGCCAGCAGCCGTGGAGGAATATCCCAGTACTTC. Its protein product is CASSRGGISQYF. The full variable domain, rest sourced from reference TRBV7-6 and TRBJ2-5, is GAGVSQSPRYKVTKRGQDVALRCDPISGHVSLYWYRQALGQGPEFLTYFNYEAQQDKSGLPNDRFSAERPEGSISTLTIQRTEQRDSAMYRCASSRGGISQYFGPGTRLLVL.

This chain connects TRBV25-1 to TRBJ1-5, with TRBD1 identical over 7 bases. CDR1 and CDR2 (germline): MGHDK, SYGVNS. The CDR3 length is 14 residues. The V gene end was trimmed by 2 bases and the J gene end by 5 bases; junction bases not matched to a gene: 3. The CDR3 DNA sequence: TGTGCCAGCAGTGAACTGGGACAGTATCAGCCCCAGCATTTT. Amino acid sequence: CASSELGQYQPQHF.

This clonotype was detected only a few times. V gene TRBV20-1 combines with J gene TRBJ2-7; 14 bases match TRBD2. The CDR3 is 16 residues long. V was pared by 5 bases and J by 2 bases, with 8 bases of the junction left unmatched. Germline values: CDR1 DFQATT, CDR2 SNEGSKA (reference sequence). The CDR3 nucleotides are TGCAGTGCTGGGGGACTAGCGGGGGAAGTTCCCTACGAGCAGTACTTC. Residues: CSAGGLAGEVPYEQYF.

The genes are TRBV4-1 and TRBJ2-7; 9 bases agree with TRBD1. The CDR3 sequence is 16 residues long. The germline gives CDR1 MGHRA, CDR2 YSYEKL. V gave up 1 base and J gave up 2 bases; unmatched junction bases: 6. Written as DNA, the CDR3 is TGCGCCAGCAGCCAAGTGGCCGGGACAGGGACCTACGAGCAGTACTTC. Translation: CASSQVAGTGTYEQYF.

V and J are TRBV7-2 and TRBJ2-3; no reliable D call. CDR1 and CDR2 from the germline V gene are SGHTA and FQGNSA. The CDR3 has 15 amino acids. Trimming pared 3 bases from V and 0 bases from J, leaving 10 bases between. The CDR3 DNA is TGTGCCAGCAGCTTCGACCCGTCTAGCACAGATACGCAGTATTTT. Protein: CASSFDPSSTDTQYF.

The V gene is TRBV11-1, the J gene TRBJ2-7; D is possibly TRBD1 (7 bases). The length of the CDR3 is 14 residues. Germline V CDR1 and CDR2: SGHAT, FQDESV (reference sequence). V was clipped by 5 bases and J by 4 bases, with 15 bases between them. The CDR3 reads CASSRGTARYEQYF. CDR3 bases: TGTGCCAGCAGCCGGGGGACAGCACGATACGAGCAGTACTTC.

The chain employs TRBV6-6 and TRBJ1-2; 10 bases are a match to TRBD1. The junction had 7 bases not matched to a gene; V was cut back by 5 bases and J by 7 bases. Germline V lookup: CDR1 MNHNY, CDR2 SVGAGI (reference sequence). The CDR3 extends over 14 amino acids. The CDR3 region has the DNA TGTGCCAGCAGTCAGGAACGGGACAGGGGTGGCTACACCTTC. Amino acids: CASSQERDRGGYTF.

The rearrangement joins TRBV19 to TRBJ2-6, with no clear D. The CDR3 extends over 14 amino acids. Germline values: CDR1 LNHDA, CDR2 SQIVND (reference sequence). Deletions cut 4 bases from V and 0 bases from J, with 4 bases between. CDR3 bases: TGTGCCAGTAGTACGGCCTCTGGGGCCAACGTCCTGACTTTC. It yields the protein CASSTASGANVLTF.

The chain joins TRBV18 to TRBJ2-5; 9 positions agree with TRBD1. The germline CDR1 and CDR2 sequences are KGHSH and LQKENI. The CDR3 is made up of 15 amino acids. V lost 5 bases, J lost 5 bases, and 9 bases stayed unmatched. This CDR3 reads CASSETGGDIETQYF. CDR3 sequence (DNA): TGTGCCAGCTCAGAGACAGGGGGTGACATCGAGACCCAGTACTTC.

J is TRBJ2-3 and V is TRBV7-3, with TRBD1 as a possible D gene (5 bases). Trimming stripped 5 bases from V and 1 base from J, with 10 bases between. Germline CDR1 reads SGHTA; CDR2 reads FQGTGA. This CDR3 contains 14 residues. CDR3 sequence reads: CASSPTGRTDTQYF. Written as DNA, the CDR3 is TGTGCCAGCAGCCCAACAGGACGCACAGATACGCAGTATTTT.

The chain joins TRBV29-1 to TRBJ2-4; no definite D call. Germline CDR1 reads SQVTM; CDR2 reads ANQGSEA. This CDR3 region has 12 residues. V was pared by 4 bases and J by 5 bases, with 9 bases between. DNA of the CDR3: TGCAGCGTTGTCCCCCCGGAAAACATTCAGTACTTC. This encodes CSVVPPENIQYF.

The chain joins TRBV3-1 to TRBJ2-3; 8 nucleotides line up with TRBD1. The germline V gene encodes CDR1 LGHDT and CDR2 YNNKEL (reference sequence). V lost 4 bases and J lost 4; bases outside the gene matches: 7. This CDR3 region has 15 residues. The chain's CDR3 is CASSPRTGMSDTQYF. Here the CDR3 DNA reads TGTGCCAGCAGCCCCCGGACAGGGATGTCAGATACGCAGTATTTT.

In nucleotides, the CDR3 is TGTGCCAGCAGCACCCGAGCCAGGGGGCCGATACAAGAGACCCAGTACTTC. Its translation is CASSTRARGPIQETQYF. The chain uses TRBV3-1 and TRBJ2-5, with 8 bases fitting TRBD1. Germline-derived CDR1 and CDR2 are LGHDT and YNNKEL (reference sequence). This CDR3 comprises 17 residues. The V segment lost 5 bases and the J segment 2 bases; nucleotides outside the gene matches: 13.

The V gene is TRBV9, the J gene TRBJ2-5; D possibly corresponds to TRBD1 (6 bases). Trimming left V 4 bases short and J 4 bases short, with 20 bases between. Per germline, CDR1 SGDLS and CDR2 YYNGEE. The CDR3 spans 16 residues. The CDR3 spells CASSFTAGGGGETQYF. The CDR3 bases are TGTGCCAGCAGCTTCACCGCGGGTGGGGGCGGAGAGACCCAGTACTTC.

The chain recombines TRBV10-3 with TRBJ1-2; the match to TRBD1 covers 10 bases. The CDR3 spans 14 residues. Trimming removed 5 bases from V and 4 bases from J; junction bases left unmatched: 4. Germline V lookup: CDR1 ENHRY, CDR2 SYGVKD. The CDR3 is CAISPDRGLYGYTF. CDR3 sequence (DNA): TGTGCCATCAGTCCAGACAGGGGGCTCTATGGCTACACCTTC.

The chain recombines TRBV5-8 with TRBJ2-3; D gene unclear. CDR1 is SGHTS and CDR2 is YDEGEE in the germline V gene. The CDR3 has 13 residues. V was trimmed by 5 bases and J by 2 bases, leaving 9 bases between them. DNA of the CDR3: TGTGCCAGCAGTTATCGCCCCACAGATACGCAGTATTTT. Translated: CASSYRPTDTQYF.

This sequence joins TRBV5-5 and TRBJ1-1; possibly TRBD1 for D (5 bases). Germline CDR1 is SGHKS and CDR2 is YYEKEE (reference sequence). V was cut by 6 bases and J by 4 bases, with 19 bases left in between. The CDR3 has 15 amino acids. For the CDR3, the DNA is TGTGCCAGCACCCGGGAGGTGGGGGTGGGCACTGAAGCTTTCTTT. It yields the protein CASTREVGVGTEAFF.

This chain connects TRBV5-4 to TRBJ2-3; 9 bases align to TRBD2. J gave up 3 bases and V 6 bases, and 11 bases lay outside the gene matches. The CDR3 totals 16 residues. The germline gives CDR1 SGHNT, CDR2 YYREEE (reference sequence). The CDR3 is CASIPSQREVTDTQYF. The CDR3 bases are TGTGCCAGCATCCCCTCACAGCGGGAGGTGACAGATACGCAGTATTTT.

There are a few counts of this clonotype. The chain carries TRBV20-1 and TRBJ2-1, with 9 bases aligning to TRBD2. J gave up 0 bases and V 5 bases, and 11 bases lay outside the gene matches. Germline lookup yields CDR1 DFQATT and CDR2 SNEGSKA (reference sequence). The CDR3 extends over 17 amino acids. The CDR3 nucleotides are TGCAGTGCTTCCGGGACTAGCCAATTCTTCTCCTACAATGAGCAGTTCTTC. Protein: CSASGTSQFFSYNEQFF.